The 7 T cell receptor beta chains in this list originate from one sample, sequenced in a study of T cells in Graves' hyperthyroidism and ophthalmopathy. Using RNA transcripts as the source, TCR beta CDR3 regions were amplified. TCR CDR3 underwent first-round RT-PCR with the HTBI primer set. TCRdb used MiXCR to reprocess the multiplex PCR reads, holding one entry per CDR3 protein. The table shows around 110,000 distinct CDR3 sequences, with about 16% occurring only once. The sequenced material came from blood. The receptor set was obtained from a woman aged 50 to 60 with Graves' hyperthyroidism.

There are many counts of this clonotype. The chain has TRBV5-1 and TRBJ2-1, with D uncertain. CDR1 is SGHRS, CDR2 YFSETQ, per germline. Trimming took 0 bases from V and 0 from J, leaving 10 bases between them. The CDR3 contains 16 residues. The CDR3 spells CASSLAGGSSYNEQFF. The CDR3 DNA reads TGCGCCAGCAGCTTGGCGGGCGGAAGCTCCTACAATGAGCAGTTCTTC.

This clonotype was counted only a few times. V is TRBV15 and J is TRBJ1-4, with D perhaps matching TRBD1 (5 bases). The CDR3 covers 15 residues. The V end was cut by 8 bases, the J end by 8 bases, with 21 bases between. Germline V gives CDR1 LNHNV, CDR2 YYDKDF (reference sequence). The DNA of the CDR3 is TGTGCCACCGAAGGACAATCCCGAAGTCGGGAAAAACTGTTTTTT. Translated: CATEGQSRSREKLFF.

This clonotype was seen repeatedly, ten times or more. V usage is TRBV3-1 and J usage is TRBJ1-2, with TRBD1 matching 10 bases. With V trimmed by 2 bases and J by 6 bases, 6 bases remained unmatched. Per the germline V gene, CDR1 is LGHDT and CDR2 is YNNKEL (reference sequence). The CDR3 consists of 15 residues. The CDR3, as DNA: TGTGCCAGCAGCCAAATGGCGGGACAGGGGAATGGCTACACCTTC. Amino acids: CASSQMAGQGNGYTF.

Many counts were recorded for this clonotype. V and J are TRBV7-3 and TRBJ2-3; unclear D gene. The CDR3 is 15 amino acids. Germline assignment: CDR1 SGHTA and CDR2 FQGTGA. V lost 5 bases to trimming and J lost 5 bases, with 17 bases between them. Here the CDR3 DNA reads TGTGCCAGCAGCCCCGACCCGAGACTGCAAGATACGCAGTATTTT. Translating it yields CASSPDPRLQDTQYF.

The J gene is TRBJ1-2, the V gene TRBV6-1, with D tentatively TRBD1 (5 bases). The V gene lost 1 base and the J gene lost 0 bases, with 15 bases spanning the gap. Looked up from germline, CDR1 is MNHNS and CDR2 is SASEGT. The length of the CDR3 is 17 residues. The CDR3 DNA reads as TGTGCCAGCAGTGAAGATACAGGCGCCCCCTCTAACTATGGCTACACCTTC. Amino acid sequence: CASSEDTGAPSNYGYTF.

This clonotype was picked up many times. The J gene is TRBJ2-1, the V gene TRBV2; possibly TRBD2 for D (6 bases). Germline assignment: CDR1 SNHLY and CDR2 FYNNEI. Trimming left V 6 bases short and J 9 bases short, with 15 bases between. The CDR3 loop spans 13 amino acids. CDR3 DNA: TGTGCCAGCAGGGGGGGTCCATCCTTTGAGCAGTTCTTC. Protein: CASRGGPSFEQFF. Full variable domain (missing parts from reference TRBV2 and TRBJ2-1): EPEVTQTPSHQVTQMGQEVILRCVPISNHLYFYWYRQILGQKVEFLVSFYNNEISEKSEIFDDQFSVERPDGSNFTLKIRSTKLEDSAMYFCASRGGPSFEQFFGPGTRLTVL.

This clonotype was picked up a small number of times. The rearrangement links TRBV7-8 to TRBJ2-5, with a possible D match to TRBD2 (6 bases). The V end lost 5 bases, the J end lost 5 bases, and 15 bases lay between the germline ends. CDR3 length: 14 amino acids. Looked up from germline, CDR1 is SGHVS and CDR2 is FQNEAQ. The CDR3 coding sequence is TGTGCCAGCAGCCCCAGGGACTTTGAGGAGACCCAGTACTTC. Protein product: CASSPRDFEETQYF. The full variable domain, in which reference TRBV7-8 and TRBJ2-5 provide the parts outside the CDR3, is GAGVSQSPRYKVAKRGQDVALRCDPISGHVSLFWYQQALGQGPEFLTYFQNEAQLDKSGLPSDRFFAERPEGSVSTLKIQRTQQEDSAVYLCASSPRDFEETQYFGPGTRLLVL.